These 20 T cell receptor beta chains originate from one sample sequenced in a study of T cells after yellow fever vaccination. TCRdb reprocessed the 5' RACE reads with MiXCR, giving one entry per CDR3 protein. Of around 140,000 distinct CDR3 sequences listed, 7.7% were seen once; the top ten hold about 0.73%. This specimen was CD4+ T cells sorted from PBMCs, taken 5 days after the yellow fever booster vaccination. These receptors came from a man aged 25-45 years who received the YFV17D yellow fever vaccine.

Note on this clonotype: This sequence may be a read error, since a much larger clone differs from it by one base. The chain links TRBV27 to TRBJ2-1; 12 nucleotides align to TRBD2. The CDR3 runs to 17 residues. Germline V gene sequence: CDR1 MNHEY, CDR2 SMNVEV (reference sequence). The CDR3 loop reads CASGLLTSGSSYNEQFF. CDR3 nucleotide sequence: TGTGCCAGCGGTTTATTGACTAGCGGGAGCTCCTACAATGAGCAGTTCTTC.

To note about this clonotype: This may be a read error, as it is one base from a much larger clone. The chain recombines TRBV7-9 with TRBJ2-2; tentatively, D is TRBD1 (5 bases). Germline assignment: CDR1 SEHNR and CDR2 FQNEAQ (reference sequence). The CDR3 length is 15 residues. CDR3 protein: CASSPRGRNSGELFF. CDR3 nucleotides: TGTGCCAGCAGCCCTAGGGGAAGGAACTCCGGGGAGCTGTTTTTT.

This clonotype appeared many times. The genes are TRBV12-3 or TRBV12-4 and TRBJ1-6, with 7 bases identical to TRBD1. The junction had 3 bases not matched to a gene; V was cut back by 3 bases and J by 7 bases. This CDR3 spans 14 amino acids. The CDR3 DNA reads as TGTGCCAGCAGTTTCGAGACAGGGAATTCACCCCTCCACTTT. Translation gives CASSFETGNSPLHF.

This clonotype was detected ten times or more. The V call is TRBV7-2, the J call TRBJ2-5; D perhaps matches TRBD2 (6 bases). Between the trimmed V and J ends, which lost 7 bases and 5 bases, there was a span of 23 bases. Per germline, CDR1 SGHTA and CDR2 FQGNSA. The length of the CDR3 is 16 residues. CDR3 sequence reads: CASKISSRGSLETQYF. Written as DNA, the CDR3 is TGTGCCAGCAAAATATCCTCTCGGGGGAGTCTTGAGACCCAGTACTTC.

The table lists this clonotype with many counts. The chain has TRBV12-3 or TRBV12-4 and TRBJ1-1; D not certain. The V end was cut by 3 bases, the J end by 4 bases, with 6 bases between. The CDR3 loop spans 12 amino acids. The CDR3 DNA reads as TGTGCCAGCAGTTTGGTACGCACTGAAGCTTTCTTT. Amino acid sequence: CASSLVRTEAFF.

This clonotype was observed at least ten times. This chain connects TRBV28 to TRBJ2-7; perhaps D is TRBD1 or TRBD2 (5 bases each). CDR3 size: 10 residues. Trimming removed 3 bases from V and 11 bases from J, with 8 bases in between. Looked up from germline, CDR1 is MDHEN and CDR2 is SYDVKM. The CDR3 loop reads CASSLGRKYF. CDR3 coding DNA: TGTGCCAGCAGTTTGGGACGGAAGTACTTC.

This clonotype showed up just a few times. This chain joins TRBV20-1 and TRBJ2-4; TRBD2 matches 8 bases. The germline gives CDR1 DFQATT, CDR2 SNEGSKA (reference sequence). This CDR3 has 15 amino acids. The V segment lost 2 bases and the J segment 7 bases; nucleotides outside the gene matches: 10. CDR3 region: CSARTPSGPTNIQYF. CDR3 in DNA: TGCAGTGCTAGAACCCCTAGCGGGCCGACGAACATTCAGTACTTC.

This clonotype was seen at least ten times. V is TRBV7-3 and J is TRBJ2-2; the D is unclear. The V end lost 4 bases, the J end lost 8 bases, and 8 bases lay between the germline ends. Germline-derived CDR1 and CDR2 are SGHTA and FQGTGA. The CDR3 spans 12 residues. CDR3 amino acids: CASSSKQGELFF. CDR3 sequence (DNA): TGTGCCAGCAGCTCCAAACAGGGGGAGCTGTTTTTT.

The table lists this clonotype with many counts. J is TRBJ2-1 and V is TRBV7-2, with 9 nucleotides matching TRBD2. The J segment lost 6 bases and the V segment lost 1 base, leaving 7 bases of the junction unmatched. The germline V gene has CDR1 SGHTA and CDR2 FQGNSA. CDR3 length equals 16 residues. CDR3 in DNA: TGTGCCAGCAGCTTAGGTCTTGCGGGAGGGCCCAATGAGCAGTTCTTC. Its translation is CASSLGLAGGPNEQFF.

This clonotype came up many times. The V call is TRBV4-3, the J call TRBJ2-7, with 11 bases identical to TRBD1. J was trimmed by 3 bases and V by 1 base; bases with no gene match: 2. This CDR3 is built from 15 residues. Germline CDR1 LGHNA, CDR2 YSLEER. CDR3: CASSQVGTGGYEQYF. The CDR3 bases are TGCGCCAGCAGCCAAGTTGGGACAGGGGGCTACGAGCAGTACTTC.

This clonotype has more than one count but fewer than ten. The chain is built from TRBV20-1 and TRBJ1-5; D gene unclear. With 7 bases removed from V and 4 bases from J, the gap between germline ends came to 23 bases. Germline V gives CDR1 DFQATT, CDR2 SNEGSKA (reference sequence). CDR3 length equals 16 residues. The CDR3 spells CSVLGSPRRHNQPQHF. DNA of the CDR3: TGCAGTGTTCTCGGCAGCCCGCGAAGACATAATCAGCCCCAGCATTTT.

This clonotype occurred many times. V and J are TRBV24-1 and TRBJ1-5, with D perhaps matching TRBD1 (5 bases). The CDR3 sequence is 15 residues long. Germline V gene sequence: CDR1 KGHDR, CDR2 SFDVKD. Trimming pared 4 bases from V and 4 bases from J, leaving 13 bases between. DNA of the CDR3: TGTGCCACCAGTGAGTCTCGACAGCCTAATCAGCCCCAGCATTTT. It encodes CATSESRQPNQPQHF.

The table lists this clonotype with many counts. The V call is TRBV7-8, the J call TRBJ1-1; 7 bases align to TRBD1. Germline assignment: CDR1 SGHVS and CDR2 FQNEAQ. There are 15 residues in the CDR3. V gave up 4 bases and J gave up 3 bases; unmatched junction bases: 8. CDR3 bases: TGTGCCAGCAGCTCCGGACAGGTTTATTACACTGAAGCTTTCTTT. It encodes CASSSGQVYYTEAFF.

This clonotype occurred many times. The V and J genes are TRBV12-3 or TRBV12-4 and TRBJ2-7; tentatively, D is TRBD1 (5 bases). V lost 6 bases and J 0 bases, leaving 9 bases between the germline ends. The CDR3 has 13 residues. CDR3 DNA sequence: TGTGCCAGCAGGCCAGACAGCTCCTACGAGCAGTACTTC. This encodes CASRPDSSYEQYF.

In the case of this clonotype: It may be a read error: a sequence one base away is much more abundant. The chain combines TRBV11-3 with TRBJ1-1; no clear D gene. The germline V gene encodes CDR1 SGHNT and CDR2 YENEEA. The CDR3 totals 15 residues. Trimming removed 1 base at V and 5 bases at J, with 14 bases between. The CDR3 DNA sequence: TGTGCCAGCAGCTTAGGGGTAGGTGAAAGTACTGAAGCTTTCTTT. Translated, it gives CASSLGVGESTEAFF.

This clonotype was observed at least ten times. This chain uses TRBV29-1 with TRBJ1-4; D not resolved. This CDR3 comprises 15 residues. The V end was cut by 7 bases, the J end by 0 bases, with 15 bases between. CDR1 is SQVTM and CDR2 is ANQGSEA in the germline V gene. In nucleotides, the CDR3 is TGCAGCGCCTCCGTTCCCAGAGCAACTAATGAAAAACTGTTTTTT. This sequence encodes CSASVPRATNEKLFF.

This clonotype was detected many times. This chain connects TRBV11-2 to TRBJ2-4; D may be TRBD2 (7 bases). Trimming left V 2 bases short and J 7 bases short, with 12 bases between. Germline assignment: CDR1 SGHAT and CDR2 FQNNGV. The CDR3 runs 14 residues. This CDR3 is CASSLRGARNIQYF. The CDR3 DNA sequence: TGTGCCAGCAGCTTACGGGGGGCGCGGAACATTCAGTACTTC.

The sample holds one count of this clonotype. Since a much larger clone is just one base distant, this may be a read error. J is TRBJ1-4 and V is TRBV5-1; D might be TRBD1 (5 bases). CDR1 is SGHRS and CDR2 is YFSETQ in the germline V gene. The CDR3 totals 14 residues. CDR3 nucleotides: TGCGCCAGCGGCTTGGGGGGGGAGAGTGAAAAACTGTTTTTT. Its protein product is CASGLGGESEKLFF.

This clonotype was recorded at least ten times. The chain combines TRBV4-3 with TRBJ2-1; D is uncertain. The V gene lost 1 base and the J gene lost 2 bases, with 9 bases spanning the gap. Germline V gene lookup returns CDR1 LGHNA and CDR2 YSLEER. The CDR3 sequence is 15 residues long. In nucleotides, the CDR3 is TGCGCCAGCAGCCAAGGGCCCTTGGCCTACAATGAGCAGTTCTTC. Amino acids: CASSQGPLAYNEQFF.

The sample holds a few counts of this clonotype. This chain connects TRBV20-1 to TRBJ2-3; 9 bases align to TRBD1. The CDR3 spans 15 residues. Germline trimming cut 4 bases from V and 2 bases from J; bases unmatched to any gene: 7. Germline V gives CDR1 DFQATT, CDR2 SNEGSKA (reference sequence). The CDR3 loop reads CSATHRDRVTDTQYF. DNA of the CDR3: TGCAGTGCTACTCACCGGGACAGGGTCACAGATACGCAGTATTTT.